Following are 23 T cell receptor beta chains from one sample sequenced in a study of blood T cells in healthy people across ages. The use of a sample-barcoded 5' primer and a J-beta primer mix characterized a second PCR of roughly 7 to 11 cycles. In TCRdb, the 5' RACE reads were re-called with MiXCR into one record per CDR3 protein. The repertoire includes 1.5 million to 2 million distinct CDR3 sequences, roughly 28% of them detected once, and about 8% sits in the top ten. Source material: blood. Receptor source: a woman under 40 in good health.

This clonotype has at least ten counts. In DNA form, the CDR3 reads TGCAGCGTTGAACGCGTCGGGGAGATCCAAGAGACCCAGTACTTC. Amino acids: CSVERVGEIQETQYF. The V gene is TRBV29-1, the J gene TRBJ2-5, with TRBD2 as a possible D gene (5 bases). The CDR3 has 15 amino acids. The V end lost 2 bases, the J end lost 1 base, and 14 bases lay between the germline ends. Germline assignment: CDR1 SQVTM and CDR2 ANQGSEA.

This chain uses TRBV27 with TRBJ1-1; D gene unclear. Germline V gene lookup returns CDR1 MNHEY and CDR2 SMNVEV (reference sequence). The CDR3 extends over 14 amino acids. The germline V and J ends were trimmed by 4 bases and 5 bases, with 14 bases remaining between them. The CDR3: CASSYATDGTEAFF. The CDR3 region has the DNA TGTGCCAGCAGTTACGCCACAGATGGGACTGAAGCTTTCTTT.

This clonotype was recorded at least ten times. The CDR3 region has the DNA TGTGCCATCAGCCAGACAGACTACTATGGCTACACCTTC. Its translation is CAISQTDYYGYTF. The V gene is TRBV10-3, the J gene TRBJ1-2; a weak D match, TRBD1 (5 bases). Per the germline V gene, CDR1 is ENHRY and CDR2 is SYGVKD. V lost 6 bases and J 3 bases, leaving 11 bases between the germline ends. This CDR3 comprises 13 residues.

J is TRBJ2-3 and V is TRBV20-1, with 8 nucleotides matching TRBD1. This CDR3 contains 14 residues. The germline V gene has CDR1 DFQATT and CDR2 SNEGSKA (reference sequence). With 6 bases clipped from V and 0 bases from J, the junction kept 5 bases outside the gene matches. CDR3 nucleotides: TGCAGTGCGGCGACAGGGGCTAGCACAGATACGCAGTATTTT. Amino acid sequence: CSAATGASTDTQYF.

This clonotype has a handful of counts. The chain couples TRBV11-2 to TRBJ2-1; possible D gene TRBD1, 7 bases. Germline V gives CDR1 SGHAT, CDR2 FQNNGV. V dropped 2 bases and J dropped 0 bases, with 20 bases sitting between them. The CDR3 is 19 amino acids. Here the CDR3 DNA reads TGTGCCAGCAGCTTATTTCTGCGACAGGGACTGCCCTCCTACAATGAGCAGTTCTTC. Its translation is CASSLFLRQGLPSYNEQFF.

This clonotype was detected only a few times. The chain uses TRBV7-2 and TRBJ2-7; 10 bases fit TRBD1. V lost 1 base to trimming and J lost 2 bases; unmatched junction nucleotides: 8. CDR3 size: 17 residues. Germline assignment: CDR1 SGHTA and CDR2 FQGNSA. CDR3 in DNA: TGTGCCAGCAGCTTAGGTTCCGGGACAGGGGCGGCCTACGAGCAGTACTTC. Translation gives CASSLGSGTGAAYEQYF.

The chain is built from TRBV10-2 and TRBJ2-7, with TRBD1 matching 8 bases. J lost 4 bases, V lost 10 bases, and 6 bases had no gene match. CDR1 and CDR2 (germline): WSHSY, SAAADI. The CDR3 contains 12 residues. As DNA, the CDR3 is TGCGCCAATCCGGGACAGGATTACGAGCAGTACTTC. Amino acid sequence: CANPGQDYEQYF.

About this clonotype itself: A junction end diverges from the germline sequence, so it may reflect a read error. The chain has TRBV12-3 or TRBV12-4 and TRBJ2-3; 8 bases are a match to TRBD2. The CDR3 totals 14 residues. The CDR3 sequence: CASLAGSLTDAQYF. The CDR3 DNA reads TGTGCCAGTTTAGCGGGATCTCTCACAGATGCGCAGTATTTT.

Only a few counts were recorded for this clonotype. J is TRBJ1-1 and V is TRBV12-3 or TRBV12-4, with a possible D match to TRBD1 (6 bases). V lost 6 bases, J lost 5 bases, and 16 bases lay in between. The CDR3 totals 14 residues. The DNA of the CDR3 is TGTGCCAGCAGGGTGGACAGACTAGGGACTGAAGCTTTCTTT. Translating gives CASRVDRLGTEAFF.

The chain recombines TRBV30 with TRBJ2-3; 9 positions agree with TRBD2. This CDR3 is 14 amino acids long. CDR1 is GTSNPN and CDR2 is SVGIG in the germline V gene (reference sequence). Trimming cost V 5 bases and J 8 bases; bases outside gene matches: 11. This chain's CDR3 is CAWGGKAGGGTQYF. For the CDR3, the DNA is TGTGCCTGGGGAGGAAAAGCGGGAGGAGGTACGCAGTATTTT.

This clonotype has more than one count but fewer than ten. The rearrangement uses TRBV28 and TRBJ2-7, with 12 bases lining up with TRBD1. With 6 bases clipped from V and 1 base from J, the junction kept 7 bases outside the gene matches. Germline CDR1 is MDHEN and CDR2 is SYDVKM. CDR3 length equals 16 residues. The CDR3 is CASRAPGQGASYEQYF. The CDR3 region has the DNA TGTGCCAGCAGGGCACCGGGACAGGGGGCTTCCTACGAGCAGTACTTC.

This clonotype was recorded a few times. The chain has TRBV21-1 and TRBJ2-7; the table names TRBD2, a call not compared with the DNA. TRBV21-1 is described as a pseudogene. CDR3 length: 15 amino acids. The CDR3 region is CASSKGLAGEYEQYF. The CDR3 region has the DNA TGTGCCAGCAGCAAAGGGCTAGCGGGGGAATACGAGCAGTACTTC.

V gene TRBV21-1 combines with J gene TRBJ2-7; the listed D gene, TRBD1, was not tested against the DNA. TRBV21-1 is noted as a pseudogene. The CDR3 covers 17 residues. For the CDR3, the DNA is TGTGCCAACAGCCTGGGGCCGCGGATCAACAGCTCCTACGAGCAGTACTTC. It yields the protein CANSLGPRINSSYEQYF.

This sequence joins TRBV7-9 and TRBJ2-1; D possibly corresponds to TRBD1 (5 bases). V was clipped by 5 bases and J by 5 bases, with 13 bases between them. The CDR3 runs to 14 residues. The germline V gene encodes CDR1 SEHNR and CDR2 FQNEAQ (reference sequence). In nucleotides, the CDR3 is TGTGCCAGCAGCGTGGTGGACACCAACAATGAGCAGTTCTTC. Protein product: CASSVVDTNNEQFF.

This clonotype was observed many times. The chain employs TRBV6-5 and TRBJ2-1; D unresolved. The CDR3 sequence is 13 residues long. The germline V and J ends were trimmed by 5 bases and 7 bases, with 12 bases remaining between them. The germline V gene has CDR1 MNHEY and CDR2 SVGAGI. CDR3 in amino acids: CASSKGLWNEQFF. The CDR3 region has the DNA TGTGCCAGCAGTAAGGGATTATGGAATGAGCAGTTCTTC.

The chain couples TRBV28 to TRBJ2-7; unclear D gene. The CDR3 spans 15 residues. Trimming removed 5 bases from V and 2 bases from J, with 16 bases in between. Germline lookup yields CDR1 MDHEN and CDR2 SYDVKM. The CDR3 DNA reads as TGTGCCAGCAGTCACGGCCCCGAATCCACCTACGAGCAGTACTTC. It yields the protein CASSHGPESTYEQYF.

A few counts support this clonotype. The chain combines TRBV7-9 with TRBJ1-5; 7 nucleotides align to TRBD1. The CDR3 is 13 residues long. Germline V gives CDR1 SEHNR, CDR2 FQNEAQ (reference sequence). Trimming at V came to 10 bases and at J to 7 bases, leaving 10 bases not matched to a gene. In nucleotides, the CDR3 is TGTGCCACCTCACGAGGGGGCGACCAGCCCCAGCATTTT. It translates to CATSRGGDQPQHF.

This CDR3 is CASSKDETRGTDTQYF. The CDR3 DNA sequence: TGTGCCAGCAGCAAAGACGAGACAAGGGGCACAGATACGCAGTATTTT. This rearrangement joins TRBV21-1 to TRBJ2-3; the table names TRBD1, a call not compared with the DNA. TRBV21-1 corresponds to a pseudogene. The CDR3 extends over 16 amino acids.

The V and J genes are TRBV29-1 and TRBJ2-5, with D uncertain. V was shortened by 1 base and J by 5 bases, with 11 bases between the two germline ends. Germline V gene data show CDR1 as SQVTM and CDR2 as ANQGSEA. The CDR3 loop spans 13 amino acids. CDR3 DNA sequence: TGCAGCGTTGAAGTCCGGGCCGGGGAGACCCAGTACTTC. It is translated as CSVEVRAGETQYF.

This clonotype has only a few counts. This rearrangement joins TRBV20-1 to TRBJ2-5; D is possibly TRBD2 (5 bases). The germline CDR1 and CDR2 sequences are DFQATT and SNEGSKA (reference sequence). The germline V and J ends were trimmed by 7 bases and 6 bases, with 21 bases remaining between them. The CDR3 consists of 14 residues. The CDR3 nucleotides read TGCAGTGGAAGGCCAAGTGGGAGCCTGAAGACCCAGTACTTC. This sequence encodes CSGRPSGSLKTQYF.

This clonotype was counted between two and nine times. This chain connects TRBV28 to TRBJ2-3; D is undetermined. Germline V lookup: CDR1 MDHEN, CDR2 SYDVKM. Trimming stripped 5 bases from V and 1 base from J, with 13 bases between. The CDR3 runs to 15 residues. The CDR3 coding sequence is TGTGCCAGCAGTGCCCCGGGCCCCGGCACAGATACGCAGTATTTT. Protein product: CASSAPGPGTDTQYF.

This clonotype was counted a few times. In DNA form, the CDR3 reads TGCAGCGTCCTGGGGCTTGGATACAATGAGCAGTTCTTC. Its translation: CSVLGLGYNEQFF. The chain uses TRBV29-1 and TRBJ2-1, with D possibly matching TRBD1 (5 bases). This CDR3 comprises 13 residues. V lost 6 bases, J lost 4 bases, and 13 bases lay in between. From germline, CDR1 is SQVTM and CDR2 ANQGSEA.

The V call is TRBV20-1, the J call TRBJ2-1, with no clear D. V was shortened by 0 bases and J by 8 bases, with 8 bases between the two germline ends. CDR1 and CDR2 from the germline V gene are DFQATT and SNEGSKA (reference sequence). This CDR3 spans 12 amino acids. CDR3 DNA: TGCAGTGCTAGAGATGAGTCGGATGAGCAGTTCTTC. This translates into CSARDESDEQFF.